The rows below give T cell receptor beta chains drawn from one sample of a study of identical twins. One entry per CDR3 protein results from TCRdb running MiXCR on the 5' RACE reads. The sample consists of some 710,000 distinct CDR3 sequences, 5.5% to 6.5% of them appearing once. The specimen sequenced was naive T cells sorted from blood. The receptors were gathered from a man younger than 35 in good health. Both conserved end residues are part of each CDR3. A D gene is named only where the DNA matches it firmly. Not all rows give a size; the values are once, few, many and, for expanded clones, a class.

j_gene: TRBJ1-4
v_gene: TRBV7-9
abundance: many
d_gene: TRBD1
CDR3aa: CASSSSGTGGEKLFF
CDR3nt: TGTGCCAGCAGCTCATCCGGGACAGGTGGCGAAAAACTGTTTTTT

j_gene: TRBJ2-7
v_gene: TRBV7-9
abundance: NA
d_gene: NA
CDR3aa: CAIAGASYEQYF
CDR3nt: TGTGCCATCGCAGGGGCCTCCTACGAGCAGTACTTC

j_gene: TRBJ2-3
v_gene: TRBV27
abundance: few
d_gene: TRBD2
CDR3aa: CASSLFASGMRADTQYF
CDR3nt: TGTGCCAGCAGTTTATTTGCTAGCGGGATGCGGGCAGATACGCAGTATTTT

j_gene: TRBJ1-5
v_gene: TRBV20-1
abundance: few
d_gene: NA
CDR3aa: CSAREKNQPQHF
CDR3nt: TGCAGTGCTAGAGAGAAAAATCAGCCCCAGCATTTT

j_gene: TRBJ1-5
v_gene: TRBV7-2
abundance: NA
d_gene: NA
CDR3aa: CASRKDQGHPQPQHF
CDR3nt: TGTGCCAGCAGGAAGGACCAAGGACACCCCCAGCCCCAGCATTTT

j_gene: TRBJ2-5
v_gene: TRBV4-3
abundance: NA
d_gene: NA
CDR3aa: CASSQDGKGETQYF
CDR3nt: TGCGCCAGCAGCCAAGATGGGAAGGGGGAGACCCAGTACTTC

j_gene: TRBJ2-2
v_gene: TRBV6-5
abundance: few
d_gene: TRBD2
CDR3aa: CASSYSGWASGSVIGELFF
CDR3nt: TGTGCCAGCAGTTACTCAGGGTGGGCTAGCGGGAGTGTTATCGGGGAGCTGTTTTTT

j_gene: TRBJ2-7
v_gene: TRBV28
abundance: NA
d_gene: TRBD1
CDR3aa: CASSGDRPLVEQYF
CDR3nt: TGTGCCAGCAGTGGGGACAGGCCCCTGGTCGAGCAGTACTTC

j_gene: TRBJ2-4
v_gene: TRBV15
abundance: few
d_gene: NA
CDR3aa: CATSTAGLGASAYF
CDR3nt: TGTGCCACCAGCACCGCTGGGCTGGGGGCAAGCGCATACTTC

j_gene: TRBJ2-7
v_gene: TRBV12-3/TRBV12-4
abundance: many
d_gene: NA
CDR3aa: CASSLRPLNYSYEQYF
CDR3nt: TGTGCCAGCAGTTTACGGCCCCTGAACTACTCCTACGAGCAGTACTTC

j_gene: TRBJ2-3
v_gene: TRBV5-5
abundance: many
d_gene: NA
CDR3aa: CASSSGTLGDTQYF
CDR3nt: TGTGCCAGCAGCTCCGGGACTCTAGGGGATACGCAGTATTTT

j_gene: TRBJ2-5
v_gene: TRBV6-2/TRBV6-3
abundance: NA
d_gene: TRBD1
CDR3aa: CASMAQGATQYF
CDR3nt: TGTGCCAGCATGGCACAGGGGGCGACCCAGTACTTC

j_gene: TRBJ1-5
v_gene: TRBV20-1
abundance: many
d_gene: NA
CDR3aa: CSVPFRPNQPQHF
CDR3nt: TGCAGTGTCCCGTTTAGACCCAATCAGCCCCAGCATTTT

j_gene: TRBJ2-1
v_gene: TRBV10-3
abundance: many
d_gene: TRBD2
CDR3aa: CAISRLAGGGFDEQFF
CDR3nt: TGTGCCATCAGTCGACTAGCGGGAGGGGGTTTCGATGAGCAGTTCTTC

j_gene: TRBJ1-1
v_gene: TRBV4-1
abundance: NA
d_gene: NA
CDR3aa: CASSQGRGRNTEAFF
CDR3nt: TGCGCCAGCAGCCAAGGACGGGGACGGAACACTGAAGCTTTCTTT

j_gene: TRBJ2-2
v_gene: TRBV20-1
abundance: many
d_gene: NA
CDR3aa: CSARVAATNTGELFF
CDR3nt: TGCAGTGCTAGGGTAGCGGCCACGAACACCGGGGAGCTGTTTTTT

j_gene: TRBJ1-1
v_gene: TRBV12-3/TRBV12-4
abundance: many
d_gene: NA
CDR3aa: CASSLASEAFF
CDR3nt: TGTGCCAGCAGTTTAGCATCCGAAGCTTTCTTT

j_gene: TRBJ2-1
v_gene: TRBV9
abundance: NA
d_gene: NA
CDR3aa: CASSVGGGGGQEQFF
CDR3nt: TGTGCCAGCAGCGTAGGGGGAGGAGGGGGACAAGAGCAGTTCTTC

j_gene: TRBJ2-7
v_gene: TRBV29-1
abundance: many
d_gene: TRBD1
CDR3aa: CSVGGQGEAQYF
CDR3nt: TGCAGCGTTGGGGGACAGGGTGAGGCGCAGTACTTC

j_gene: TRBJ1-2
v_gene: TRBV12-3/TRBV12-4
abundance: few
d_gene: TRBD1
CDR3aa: CASSLALGQPGNGYTF
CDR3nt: TGTGCCAGCAGTTTAGCCTTGGGACAGCCGGGGAATGGCTACACCTTC

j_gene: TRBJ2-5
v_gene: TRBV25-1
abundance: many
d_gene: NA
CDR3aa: CASSDTGRETQYF
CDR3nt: TGTGCCAGCAGTGATACTGGGAGGGAGACCCAGTACTTC

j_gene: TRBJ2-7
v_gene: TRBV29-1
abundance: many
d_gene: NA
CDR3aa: CSVRPREAYEQYF
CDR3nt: TGCAGCGTTCGTCCCAGGGAGGCCTACGAGCAGTACTTC

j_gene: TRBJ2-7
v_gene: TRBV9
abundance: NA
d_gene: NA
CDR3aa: CASSPGADSYEQYF
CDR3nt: TGTGCCAGCAGCCCTGGGGCAGACTCCTACGAGCAGTACTTC

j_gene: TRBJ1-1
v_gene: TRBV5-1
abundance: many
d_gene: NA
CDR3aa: CASSSPNTEAFF
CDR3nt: TGCGCCAGCAGCTCTCCCAACACTGAAGCTTTCTTT

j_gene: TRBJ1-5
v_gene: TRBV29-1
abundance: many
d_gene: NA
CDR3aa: CSVARDGNQPQHF
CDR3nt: TGCAGCGTTGCCAGGGATGGCAATCAGCCCCAGCATTTT

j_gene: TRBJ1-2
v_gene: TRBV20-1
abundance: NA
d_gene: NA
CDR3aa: CSAEKWGYGYTF
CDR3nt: TGCAGTGCGGAGAAATGGGGCTATGGCTACACCTTC

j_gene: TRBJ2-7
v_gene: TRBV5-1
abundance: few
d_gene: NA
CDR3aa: CASSPPDRISYEQYF
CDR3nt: TGCGCCAGCAGCCCCCCGGACCGAATCTCCTACGAGCAGTACTTC

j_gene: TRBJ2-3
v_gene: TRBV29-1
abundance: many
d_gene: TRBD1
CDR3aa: CSVEGGTGGSNTQYF
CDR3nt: TGCAGCGTTGAAGGAGGGACAGGGGGCTCAAATACGCAGTATTTT

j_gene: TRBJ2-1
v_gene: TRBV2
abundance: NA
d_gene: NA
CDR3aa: CASSGTPEGHSYYNEQFF
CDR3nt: TGTGCCAGCAGTGGCACTCCGGAGGGCCACTCCTATTACAATGAGCAGTTCTTC

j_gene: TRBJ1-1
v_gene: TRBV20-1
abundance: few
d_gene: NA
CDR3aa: CSARDISRNTEAFF
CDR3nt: TGCAGTGCTAGAGATATATCTAGGAACACTGAAGCTTTCTTT

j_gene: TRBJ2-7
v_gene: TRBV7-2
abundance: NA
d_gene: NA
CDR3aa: CASSLGQTGSYEQYF
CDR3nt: TGTGCCAGCAGCTTAGGGCAGACAGGAAGTTACGAGCAGTACTTC

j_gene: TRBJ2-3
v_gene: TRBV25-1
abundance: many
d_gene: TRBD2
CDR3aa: CASSDNLIAGGSTDTQYF
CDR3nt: TGTGCCAGCAGTGATAACCTTATAGCGGGAGGGAGCACAGATACGCAGTATTTT

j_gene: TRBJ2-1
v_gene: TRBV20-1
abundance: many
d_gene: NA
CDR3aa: CSANHVKASYNEQFF
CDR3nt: TGCAGTGCTAACCACGTAAAGGCCTCATACAATGAGCAGTTCTTC

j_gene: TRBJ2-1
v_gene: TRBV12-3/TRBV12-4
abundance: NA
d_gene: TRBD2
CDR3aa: CASSLELAGNEQFF
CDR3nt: TGTGCCAGCAGTTTAGAACTAGCGGGGAATGAGCAGTTCTTC

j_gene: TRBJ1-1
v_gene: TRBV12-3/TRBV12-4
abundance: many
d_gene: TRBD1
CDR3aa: CASSSGTGGEAFF
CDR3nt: TGTGCCAGCAGTTCGGGGACAGGGGGTGAAGCTTTCTTT

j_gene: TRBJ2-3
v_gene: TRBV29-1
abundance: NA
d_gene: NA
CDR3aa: CSVDEAGSDTQYF
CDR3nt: TGCAGCGTTGATGAGGCGGGGTCAGATACGCAGTATTTT

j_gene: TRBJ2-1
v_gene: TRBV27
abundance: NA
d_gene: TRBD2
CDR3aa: CASSLAGGFYNEQFF
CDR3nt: TGTGCCAGCAGTTTAGCGGGAGGGTTCTACAATGAGCAGTTCTTC

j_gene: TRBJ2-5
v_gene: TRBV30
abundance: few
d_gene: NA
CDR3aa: CAWSRGETQYF
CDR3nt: TGTGCCTGGAGTCGTGGTGAGACCCAGTACTTC

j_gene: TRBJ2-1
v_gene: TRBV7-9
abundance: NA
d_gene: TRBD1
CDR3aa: CASSSDRGGQFF
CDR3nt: TGTGCCAGCAGCTCCGACAGGGGTGGGCAGTTCTTC

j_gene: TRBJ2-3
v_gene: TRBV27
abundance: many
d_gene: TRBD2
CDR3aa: CASSLSPSGAGTQYF
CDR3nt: TGTGCCAGCAGTTTAAGTCCTAGCGGAGCCGGCACGCAGTATTTT

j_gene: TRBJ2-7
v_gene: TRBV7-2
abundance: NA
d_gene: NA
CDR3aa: CASSVNLHYEQYF
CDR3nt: TGTGCCAGCAGCGTGAACCTGCACTACGAGCAGTACTTC

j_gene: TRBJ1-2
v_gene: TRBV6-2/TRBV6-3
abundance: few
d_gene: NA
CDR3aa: CASSYLYSDYGYTF
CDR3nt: TGTGCCAGCAGTTATCTGTATTCGGACTATGGCTACACCTTC

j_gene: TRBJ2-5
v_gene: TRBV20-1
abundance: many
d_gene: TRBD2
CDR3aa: CSAPLAGGPGETQYF
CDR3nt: TGCAGTGCTCCCCTAGCGGGAGGGCCCGGAGAGACCCAGTACTTC

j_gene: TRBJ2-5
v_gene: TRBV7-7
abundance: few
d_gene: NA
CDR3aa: CASSLLLDYPIQETQYF
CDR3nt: TGTGCCAGCAGCTTACTACTGGACTACCCTATCCAAGAGACCCAGTACTTC

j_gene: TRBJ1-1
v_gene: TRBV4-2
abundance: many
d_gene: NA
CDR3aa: CASSQDGGTEAFF
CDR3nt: TGTGCCAGCAGCCAAGATGGTGGCACTGAAGCTTTCTTT

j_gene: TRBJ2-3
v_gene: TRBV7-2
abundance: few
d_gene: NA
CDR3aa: CASSPDDRGDTQYF
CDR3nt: TGTGCCAGCAGCCCAGACGACCGGGGAGATACGCAGTATTTT

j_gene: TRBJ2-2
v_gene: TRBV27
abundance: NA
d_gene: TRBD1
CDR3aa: CASSDRGPTGELFF
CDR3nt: TGTGCCAGTAGTGACAGGGGTCCCACCGGGGAGCTGTTTTTT

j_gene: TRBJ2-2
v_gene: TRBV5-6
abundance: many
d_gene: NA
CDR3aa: CASKRTANTGELFF
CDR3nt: TGTGCCAGCAAAAGGACAGCGAACACCGGGGAGCTGTTTTTT

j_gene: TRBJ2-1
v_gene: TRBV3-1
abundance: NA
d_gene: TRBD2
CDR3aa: CASSQVLAGVYNEQFF
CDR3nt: TGTGCCAGCAGCCAAGTTCTAGCGGGAGTTTACAATGAGCAGTTCTTC

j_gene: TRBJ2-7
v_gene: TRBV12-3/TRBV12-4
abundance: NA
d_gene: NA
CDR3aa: CASSRGAQYEQYF
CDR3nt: TGTGCCAGCAGTCGGGGGGCTCAGTACGAGCAGTACTTC

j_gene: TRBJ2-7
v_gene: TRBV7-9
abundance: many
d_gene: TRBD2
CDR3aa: CASSQTGTSSVYEQYF
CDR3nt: TGTGCCAGCAGCCAGACCGGGACTAGTTCGGTTTACGAGCAGTACTTC

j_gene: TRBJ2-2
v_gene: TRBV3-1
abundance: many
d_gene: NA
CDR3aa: CASSQVAGELFF
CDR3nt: TGCGCCAGCAGCCAAGTAGCAGGGGAGCTGTTTTTT